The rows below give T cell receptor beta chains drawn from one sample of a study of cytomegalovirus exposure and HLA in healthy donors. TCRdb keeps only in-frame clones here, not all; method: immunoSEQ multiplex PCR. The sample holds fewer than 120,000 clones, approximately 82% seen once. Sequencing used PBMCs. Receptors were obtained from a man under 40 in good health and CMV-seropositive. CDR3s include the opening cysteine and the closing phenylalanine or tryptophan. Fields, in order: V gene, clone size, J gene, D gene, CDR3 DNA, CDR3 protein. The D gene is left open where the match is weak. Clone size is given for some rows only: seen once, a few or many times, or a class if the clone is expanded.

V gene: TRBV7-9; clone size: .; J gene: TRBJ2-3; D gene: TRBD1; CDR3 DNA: TGTGCCAGCAACGGGTACAGGGGTGATACGCAGTATTTT; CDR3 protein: CASNGYRGDTQYF
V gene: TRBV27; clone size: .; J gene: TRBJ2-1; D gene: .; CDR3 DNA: TGTGCCAGCAGTATCCGGGGGACCTACAATGAGCAGTTCTTC; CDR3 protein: CASSIRGTYNEQFF
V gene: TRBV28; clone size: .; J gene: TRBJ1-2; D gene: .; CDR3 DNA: TGTGCCAGCACCCTGGGGGGGGTCCCTGGCTACACCTTC; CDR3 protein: CASTLGGVPGYTF
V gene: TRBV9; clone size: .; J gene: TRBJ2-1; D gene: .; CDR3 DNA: TGTGCCAGCAGCGTAGTCGGTGTTAGTGAGCAGTTCTTC; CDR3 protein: CASSVVGVSEQFF
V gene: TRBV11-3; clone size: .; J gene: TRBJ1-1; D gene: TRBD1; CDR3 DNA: TGTGCCAGCAGCTTAGGGCCGGGACAGTCAAACACTGAAGCTTTCTTT; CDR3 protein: CASSLGPGQSNTEAFF
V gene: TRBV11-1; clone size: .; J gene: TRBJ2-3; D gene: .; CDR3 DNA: TGTGCCAGCAGCAACAGGGCCGGGGATACGCAGTATTTT; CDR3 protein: CASSNRAGDTQYF
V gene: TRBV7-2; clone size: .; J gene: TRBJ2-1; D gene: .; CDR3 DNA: TGTGCCAGCAGCGGAGGGGGCCTCTACAATGAGCAGTTCTTC; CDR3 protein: CASSGGGLYNEQFF
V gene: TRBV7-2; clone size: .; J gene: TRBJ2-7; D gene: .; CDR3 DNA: TGTGCCAGCAGCCCAGACACGTACGAGCAGTACTTC; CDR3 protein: CASSPDTYEQYF
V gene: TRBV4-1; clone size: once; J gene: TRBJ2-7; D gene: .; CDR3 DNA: TGCGCCAGCAGCCAGGGGCAGACCTACGAGCAGTACTTC; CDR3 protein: CASSQGQTYEQYF
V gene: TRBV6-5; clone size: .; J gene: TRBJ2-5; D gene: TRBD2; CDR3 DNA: TGTGCCAGCAGTTACTCGATAGGTACTAGCGGGGAGACCCAGTACTTC; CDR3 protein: CASSYSIGTSGETQYF
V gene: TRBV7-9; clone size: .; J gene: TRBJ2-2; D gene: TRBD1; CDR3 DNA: TGTGCCAGCAGCTTTAGTCGGACAGGCGGCACCGGGGAGCTGTTTTTT; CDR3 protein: CASSFSRTGGTGELFF
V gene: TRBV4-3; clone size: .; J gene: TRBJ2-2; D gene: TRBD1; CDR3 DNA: TGCGCCAGCAGCCATCTTCTCTTGTTGGGGACAGGGAACACCGGGGAGCTGTTTTTT; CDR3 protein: CASSHLLLLGTGNTGELFF
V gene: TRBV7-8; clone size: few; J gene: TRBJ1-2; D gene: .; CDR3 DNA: TGTGCCAGCACCAACCCGGGGGAGGCCCAGAAGGACTATGGCTACACCTTC; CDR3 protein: CASTNPGEAQKDYGYTF
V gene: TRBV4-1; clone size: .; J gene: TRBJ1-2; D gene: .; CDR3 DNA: TGCGCCAGCAGCCAAGAACGCAGTAACTATGGCTACACCTTC; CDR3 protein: CASSQERSNYGYTF
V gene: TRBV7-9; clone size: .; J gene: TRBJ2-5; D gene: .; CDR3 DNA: TGTGCCAGCAGGGAACCGGGACCTAGAGGGGGGACCCAGTACTTC; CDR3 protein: CASREPGPRGGTQYF
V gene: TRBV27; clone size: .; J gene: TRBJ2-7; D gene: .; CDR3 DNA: TGTGCCAGCAGTTTTGCGGGATCCTACGAGCAGTACTTC; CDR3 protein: CASSFAGSYEQYF
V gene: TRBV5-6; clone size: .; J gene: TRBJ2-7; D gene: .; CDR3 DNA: TGTGCCAGCAGCTGGGGCGGGGTAAGGTACGAGCAGTACTTC; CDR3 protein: CASSWGGVRYEQYF
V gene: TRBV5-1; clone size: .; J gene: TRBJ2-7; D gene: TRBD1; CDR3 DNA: TGCGCCAGCAGCTTGGCCACAGGGGCGCAATACGAGCAGTACTTC; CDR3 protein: CASSLATGAQYEQYF
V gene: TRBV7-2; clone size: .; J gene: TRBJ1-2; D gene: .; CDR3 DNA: TGTGCCAGCAGCCCGGGACTCGCCATCATTAACTATGGCTACACCTTC; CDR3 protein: CASSPGLAIINYGYTF
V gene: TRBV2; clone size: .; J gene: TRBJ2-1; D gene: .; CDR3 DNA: TGTGCCAGCAGTGAAAGGGGAGGTGTAACGGCTGGGGAGCAGTTCTTC; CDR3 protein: CASSERGGVTAGEQFF
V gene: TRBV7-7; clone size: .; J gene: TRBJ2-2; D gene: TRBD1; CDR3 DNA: TGTGCCAGCAGCTTGGGACAGGGGGATACCGGGGAGCTGTTTTTT; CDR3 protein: CASSLGQGDTGELFF
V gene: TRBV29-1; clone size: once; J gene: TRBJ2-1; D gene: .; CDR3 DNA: TGCAGCGTTGGACAAAACAGGGTTCCCTACAATGAGCAGTTCTTC; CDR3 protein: CSVGQNRVPYNEQFF
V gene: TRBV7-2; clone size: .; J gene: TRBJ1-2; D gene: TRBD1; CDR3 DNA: TGTGCCAGCAGCTTAGCGCACAGGACAGGTGGCTACACCTTC; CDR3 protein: CASSLAHRTGGYTF
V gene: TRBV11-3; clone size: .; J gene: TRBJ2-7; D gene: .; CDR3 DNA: TGTGCCAGCAGCTTAGCACAGGGATCCGAGCAGTACTTC; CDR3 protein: CASSLAQGSEQYF
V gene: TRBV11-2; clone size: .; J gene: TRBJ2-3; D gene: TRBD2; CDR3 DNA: TGTGCCAGCAGCCAGTTAGCGGGGGGGCCATCAGATACGCAGTATTTT; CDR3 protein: CASSQLAGGPSDTQYF
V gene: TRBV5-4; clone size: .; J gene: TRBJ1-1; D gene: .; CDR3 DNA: TGTGCCAGCAGCCTGGGGCCTCAACACCCTGAAGCTTTCTTT; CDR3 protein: CASSLGPQHPEAFF
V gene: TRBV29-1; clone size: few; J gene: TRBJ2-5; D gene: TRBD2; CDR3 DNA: TGCAGCGTTGACGGTACGCGGGGGAATCAAGAGACCCAGTACTTC; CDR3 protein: CSVDGTRGNQETQYF
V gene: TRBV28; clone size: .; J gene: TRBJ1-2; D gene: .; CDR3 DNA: TGTGCCAGCGGTAACCAGGTCCGCCCCTATGGCTACACCTTC; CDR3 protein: CASGNQVRPYGYTF
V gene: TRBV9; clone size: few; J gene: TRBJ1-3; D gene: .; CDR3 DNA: TGTGCCAGCAGCGTAGATCAGGGTTCAACAATTACCTCTGGAAACACCATATATTTT; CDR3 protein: CASSVDQGSTITSGNTIYF
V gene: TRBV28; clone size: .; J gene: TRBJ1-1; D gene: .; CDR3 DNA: TGTGCCAGCAGCCTTGGAGCGAACACTGAAGCTTTCTTT; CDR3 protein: CASSLGANTEAFF
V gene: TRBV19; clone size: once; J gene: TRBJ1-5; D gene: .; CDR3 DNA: TGTGCCAGTAGGCCGACAGAAGGGGGTTCGCGGCCCCAGCATTTT; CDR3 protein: CASRPTEGGSRPQHF
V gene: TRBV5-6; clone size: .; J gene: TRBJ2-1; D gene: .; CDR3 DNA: TGTGCCAGCAGCTTGGGCGGACTCCAAACCCACAATGAGCAGTTCTTC; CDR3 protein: CASSLGGLQTHNEQFF
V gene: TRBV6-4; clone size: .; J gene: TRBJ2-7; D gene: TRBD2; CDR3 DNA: TGTGCCAGCAGTGCCGCCGGCGGGGGCGAGCAGTACTTC; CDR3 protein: CASSAAGGGEQYF
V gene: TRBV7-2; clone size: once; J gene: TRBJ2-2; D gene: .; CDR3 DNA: TGTGCCAGCAGCTTAGATCTCTGGGCCGCGAACACCGGGGAGCTGTTTTTT; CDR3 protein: CASSLDLWAANTGELFF
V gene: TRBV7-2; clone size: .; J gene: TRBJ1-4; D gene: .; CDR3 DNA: TGTGCCAGCAGCAGACGCAGGGGAAGTAATGAAAAACTGTTTTTT; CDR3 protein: CASSRRRGSNEKLFF
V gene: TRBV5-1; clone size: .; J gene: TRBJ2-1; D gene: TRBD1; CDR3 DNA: TGCGCCAGCAGCTCCTCCGGGACAGGGGTCAATGAGCAGTTCTTC; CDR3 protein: CASSSSGTGVNEQFF
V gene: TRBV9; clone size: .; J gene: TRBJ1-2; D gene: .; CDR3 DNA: TGTGCCAGCAGCCCCCGGGACTGGAATTATGGCTACACCTTC; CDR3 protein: CASSPRDWNYGYTF
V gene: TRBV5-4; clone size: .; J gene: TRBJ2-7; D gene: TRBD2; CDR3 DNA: TGTGCCAGCAGCGTAAGCGGGGGTGGTTACGAGCAGTACTTC; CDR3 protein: CASSVSGGGYEQYF
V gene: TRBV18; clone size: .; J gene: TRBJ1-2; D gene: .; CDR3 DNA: TGTGCCAGCTCAGCCCCCCGGGACACATATGGCTACACCTTC; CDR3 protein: CASSAPRDTYGYTF
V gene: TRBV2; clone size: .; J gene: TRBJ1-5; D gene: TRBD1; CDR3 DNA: TGTGCCAGCAGGGCCGGGACAGTGGGCCAGCCCCAGCATTTT; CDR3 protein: CASRAGTVGQPQHF
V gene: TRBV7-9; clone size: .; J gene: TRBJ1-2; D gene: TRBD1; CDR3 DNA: TGTGCCAGCAGCTCCCGGGGGACAGAGTATGGCTACACCTTC; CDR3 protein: CASSSRGTEYGYTF
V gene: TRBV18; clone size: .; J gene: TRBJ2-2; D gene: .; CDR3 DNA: TGTGCCAGCTCACCACTCAGTACGGGGACGAACACCGGGGAGCTGTTTTTT; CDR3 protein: CASSPLSTGTNTGELFF
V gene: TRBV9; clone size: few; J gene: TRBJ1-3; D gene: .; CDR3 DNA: TGTGCCAGCAGCGTAGAGCCGATCCGATCTGGAAACACCATATATTTT; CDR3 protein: CASSVEPIRSGNTIYF
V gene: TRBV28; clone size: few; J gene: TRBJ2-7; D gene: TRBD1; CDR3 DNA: TGTGCCAGCAGAGGGGGGACAGGGTGGTACGAGCAGTACTTC; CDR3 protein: CASRGGTGWYEQYF
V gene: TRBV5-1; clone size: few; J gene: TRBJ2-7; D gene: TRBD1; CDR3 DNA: TGCGCCAGCAGCCCCGGGCAGGGGGCCTACGAGCAGTACTTC; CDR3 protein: CASSPGQGAYEQYF